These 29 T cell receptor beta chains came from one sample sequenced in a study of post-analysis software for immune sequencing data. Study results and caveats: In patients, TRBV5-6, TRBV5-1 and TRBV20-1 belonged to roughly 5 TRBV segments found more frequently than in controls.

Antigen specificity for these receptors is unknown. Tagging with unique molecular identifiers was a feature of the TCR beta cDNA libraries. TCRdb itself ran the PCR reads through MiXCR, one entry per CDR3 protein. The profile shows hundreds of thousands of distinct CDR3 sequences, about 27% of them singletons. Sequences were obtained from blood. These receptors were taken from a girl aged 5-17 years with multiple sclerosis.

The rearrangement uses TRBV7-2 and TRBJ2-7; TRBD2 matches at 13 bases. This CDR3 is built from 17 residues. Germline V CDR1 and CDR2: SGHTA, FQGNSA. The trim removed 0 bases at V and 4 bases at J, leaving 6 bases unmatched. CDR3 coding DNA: TGTGCCAGCAGCTTAGCCCATACTAGCGGGAGGGGTTACGAGCAGTACTTC. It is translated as CASSLAHTSGRGYEQYF.

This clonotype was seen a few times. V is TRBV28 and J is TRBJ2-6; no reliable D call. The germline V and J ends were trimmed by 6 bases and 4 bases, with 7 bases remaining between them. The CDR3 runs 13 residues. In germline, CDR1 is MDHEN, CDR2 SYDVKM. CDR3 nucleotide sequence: TGTGCCAGCAGGACGCCCGGGGCCAACGTCCTGACTTTC. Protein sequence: CASRTPGANVLTF. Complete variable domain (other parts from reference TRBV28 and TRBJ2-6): DVKVTQSSRYLVKRTGEKVFLECVQDMDHENMFWYRQDPGLGLRLIYFSYDVKMKEKGDIPEGYSVSREKKERFSLILESASTNQTSMYLCASRTPGANVLTFGAGSRLTVL.

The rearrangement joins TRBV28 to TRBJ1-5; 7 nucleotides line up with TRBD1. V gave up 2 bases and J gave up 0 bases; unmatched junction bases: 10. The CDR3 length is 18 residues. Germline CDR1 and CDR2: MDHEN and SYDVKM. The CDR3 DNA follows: TGTGCCAGCAGTTTAAACAGGGGCCTGCCTTATAGCAATCAGCCCCAGCATTTT. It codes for CASSLNRGLPYSNQPQHF. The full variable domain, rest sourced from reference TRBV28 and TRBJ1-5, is DVKVTQSSRYLVKRTGEKVFLECVQDMDHENMFWYRQDPGLGLRLIYFSYDVKMKEKGDIPEGYSVSREKKERFSLILESASTNQTSMYLCASSLNRGLPYSNQPQHFGDGTRLSIL.

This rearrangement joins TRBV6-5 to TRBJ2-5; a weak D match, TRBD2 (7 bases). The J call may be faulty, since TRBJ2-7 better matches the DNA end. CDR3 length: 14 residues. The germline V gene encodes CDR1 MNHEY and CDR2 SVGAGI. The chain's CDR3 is CASRRGGPAGEQYF. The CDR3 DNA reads TGTGCCAGCCGAAGGGGGGGACCTGCTGGCGAGCAGTACTTC.

The CDR3 loop reads CATSRVDREYTGELFF. The CDR3 DNA is TGTGCCACCAGCAGAGTTGACAGGGAGTACACCGGGGAGCTGTTTTTT. The J gene is TRBJ2-2, the V gene TRBV15; 7 bases align to TRBD1. V gave up 1 base and J gave up 3 bases; unmatched junction bases: 5. The CDR3 loop spans 16 amino acids. From germline, CDR1 is LNHNV and CDR2 YYDKDF (reference sequence).

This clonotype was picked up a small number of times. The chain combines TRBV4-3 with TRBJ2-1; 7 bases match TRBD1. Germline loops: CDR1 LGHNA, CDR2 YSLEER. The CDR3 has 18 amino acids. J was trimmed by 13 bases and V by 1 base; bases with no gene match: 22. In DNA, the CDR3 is TGCGCCAGCAGCCAAGGGGTTAGGTTAGCAGGGGGAAAAGAGACCCAGTTCTTC. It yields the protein CASSQGVRLAGGKETQFF.

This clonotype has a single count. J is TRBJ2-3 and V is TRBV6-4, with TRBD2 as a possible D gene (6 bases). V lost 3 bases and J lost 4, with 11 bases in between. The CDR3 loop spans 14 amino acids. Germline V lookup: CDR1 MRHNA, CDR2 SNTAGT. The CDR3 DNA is TGTGCCAGCAGTGAGCAAGGCGGGGCAGATACGCAGTATTTT. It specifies CASSEQGGADTQYF.

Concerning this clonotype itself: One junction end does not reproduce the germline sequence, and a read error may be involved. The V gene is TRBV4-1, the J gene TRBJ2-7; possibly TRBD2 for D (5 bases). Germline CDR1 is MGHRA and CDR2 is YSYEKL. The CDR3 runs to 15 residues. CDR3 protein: CAGSQDSRVNYEQYF. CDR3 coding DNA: TGCGCCGGCAGCCAAGATTCGAGGGTGAACTACGAGCAGTACTTC.

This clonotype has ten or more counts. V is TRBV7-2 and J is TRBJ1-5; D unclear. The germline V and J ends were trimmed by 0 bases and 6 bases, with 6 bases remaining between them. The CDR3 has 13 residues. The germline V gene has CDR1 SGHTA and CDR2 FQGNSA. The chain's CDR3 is CASSLAVGQPQHF. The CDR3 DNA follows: TGTGCCAGCAGCTTAGCGGTTGGTCAGCCCCAGCATTTT. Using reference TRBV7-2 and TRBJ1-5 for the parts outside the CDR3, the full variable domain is GAGVSQSPSNKVTEKGKDVELRCDPISGHTALYWYRQSLGQGLEFLIYFQGNSAPDKSGLPSDRFSAERTGGSVSTLTIQRTQQEDSAVYLCASSLAVGQPQHFGDGTRLSIL.

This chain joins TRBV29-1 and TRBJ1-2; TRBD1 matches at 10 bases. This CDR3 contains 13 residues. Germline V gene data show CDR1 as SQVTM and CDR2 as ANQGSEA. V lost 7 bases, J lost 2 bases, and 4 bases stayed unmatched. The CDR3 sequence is CSGRTGGNYGYTF. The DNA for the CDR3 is TGCAGCGGAAGGACAGGGGGGAACTATGGCTACACCTTC.

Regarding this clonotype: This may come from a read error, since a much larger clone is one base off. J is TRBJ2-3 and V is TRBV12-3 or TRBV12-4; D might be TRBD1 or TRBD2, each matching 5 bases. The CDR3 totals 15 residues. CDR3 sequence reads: CASSLGGWSTDAQYF. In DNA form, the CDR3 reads TGTGCCAGCAGTTTAGGGGGGTGGTCCACAGATGCGCAGTATTTT.

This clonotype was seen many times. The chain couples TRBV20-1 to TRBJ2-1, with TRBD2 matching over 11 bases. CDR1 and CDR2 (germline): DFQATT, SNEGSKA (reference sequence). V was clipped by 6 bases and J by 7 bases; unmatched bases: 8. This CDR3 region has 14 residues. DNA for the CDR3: TGCAGTGCGGGACGACTAGCGGGGACGAATGAGCAGTTCTTC. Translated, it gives CSAGRLAGTNEQFF.

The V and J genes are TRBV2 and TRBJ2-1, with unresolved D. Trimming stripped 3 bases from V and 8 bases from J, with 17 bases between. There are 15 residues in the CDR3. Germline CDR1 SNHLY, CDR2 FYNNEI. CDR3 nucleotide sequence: TGTGCCAGCAGTGATACCACCAGCGCCGTTTATGAGCAGTTCTTC. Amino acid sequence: CASSDTTSAVYEQFF. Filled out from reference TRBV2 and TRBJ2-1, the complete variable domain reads EPEVTQTPSHQVTQMGQEVILRCVPISNHLYFYWYRQILGQKVEFLVSFYNNEISEKSEIFDDQFSVERPDGSNFTLKIRSTKLEDSAMYFCASSDTTSAVYEQFFGPGTRLTVL.

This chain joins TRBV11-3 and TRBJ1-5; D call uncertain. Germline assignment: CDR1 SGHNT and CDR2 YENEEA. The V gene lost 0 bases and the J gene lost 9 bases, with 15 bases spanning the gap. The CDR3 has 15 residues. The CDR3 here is CASSLDWRGDRPQHF. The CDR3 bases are TGTGCCAGCAGCTTAGATTGGAGAGGCGATCGGCCCCAGCATTTT.

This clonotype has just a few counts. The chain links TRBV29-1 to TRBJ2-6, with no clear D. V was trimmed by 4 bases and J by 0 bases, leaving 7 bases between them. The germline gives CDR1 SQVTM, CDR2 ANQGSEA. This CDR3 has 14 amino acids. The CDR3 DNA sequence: TGCAGCGTTGTGGACGGCTCTGGGGCCAACGTCCTGACTTTC. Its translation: CSVVDGSGANVLTF.

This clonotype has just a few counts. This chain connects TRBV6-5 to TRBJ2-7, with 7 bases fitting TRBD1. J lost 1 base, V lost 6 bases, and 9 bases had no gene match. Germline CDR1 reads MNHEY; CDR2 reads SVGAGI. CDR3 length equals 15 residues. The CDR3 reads CASRYSRDRSYEQYF. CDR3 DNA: TGTGCCAGCAGATATAGCCGGGACAGATCCTACGAGCAGTACTTC.

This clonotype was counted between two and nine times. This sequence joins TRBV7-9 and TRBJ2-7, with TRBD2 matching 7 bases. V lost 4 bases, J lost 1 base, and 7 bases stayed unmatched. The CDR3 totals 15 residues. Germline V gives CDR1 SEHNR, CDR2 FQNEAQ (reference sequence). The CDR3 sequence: CASSSGRNPSYEQYF. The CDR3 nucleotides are TGTGCCAGCAGCTCCGGGAGGAACCCTTCCTACGAGCAGTACTTC.

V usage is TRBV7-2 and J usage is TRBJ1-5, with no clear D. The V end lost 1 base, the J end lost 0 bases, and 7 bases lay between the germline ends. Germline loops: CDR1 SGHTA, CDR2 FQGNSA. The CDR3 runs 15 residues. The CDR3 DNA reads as TGTGCCAGCAGCTTAGAAAACAATAGCAATCAGCCCCAGCATTTT. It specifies CASSLENNSNQPQHF.

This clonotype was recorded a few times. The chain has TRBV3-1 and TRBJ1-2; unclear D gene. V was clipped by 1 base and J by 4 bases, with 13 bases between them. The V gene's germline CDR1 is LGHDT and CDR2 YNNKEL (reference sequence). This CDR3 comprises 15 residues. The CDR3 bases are TGTGCCAGCAGCCAAGTTCTGGGAATCGGCTATGGCTACACCTTC. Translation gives CASSQVLGIGYGYTF. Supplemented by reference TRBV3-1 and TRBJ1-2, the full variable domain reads DTAVSQTPKYLVTQMGNDKSIKCEQNLGHDTMYWYKQDSKKFLKIMFSYNNKELIINETVPNRFSPKSPDKAHLNLHINSLELGDSAVYFCASSQVLGIGYGYTFGSGTRLTVV.

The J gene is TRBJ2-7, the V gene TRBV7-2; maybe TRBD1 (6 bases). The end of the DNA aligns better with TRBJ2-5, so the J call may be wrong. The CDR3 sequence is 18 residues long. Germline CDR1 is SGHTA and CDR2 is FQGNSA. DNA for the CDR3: TGTGCCAGCAGCTTAGCCCACTTAGGACAGTACACACAAGAGACCCAGTACTTC. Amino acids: CASSLAHLGQYTQETQYF.

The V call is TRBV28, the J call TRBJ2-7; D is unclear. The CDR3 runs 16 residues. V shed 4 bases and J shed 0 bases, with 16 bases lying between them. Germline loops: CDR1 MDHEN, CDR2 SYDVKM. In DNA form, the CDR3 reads TGTGCCAGCAGTTCCAGCCCATTATACATCTCCTACGAGCAGTACTTC. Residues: CASSSSPLYISYEQYF. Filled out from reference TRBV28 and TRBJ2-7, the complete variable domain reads DVKVTQSSRYLVKRTGEKVFLECVQDMDHENMFWYRQDPGLGLRLIYFSYDVKMKEKGDIPEGYSVSREKKERFSLILESASTNQTSMYLCASSSSPLYISYEQYFGPGTRLTVT.

The CDR3 sequence is CASTAYRDRGYKNIQYF. The CDR3, as DNA: TGTGCCAGCACCGCGTACCGGGACAGGGGGTACAAAAACATTCAGTACTTC. V and J are TRBV5-6 and TRBJ2-4, with 11 bases aligning to TRBD1. With V trimmed by 6 bases and J by 3 bases, 11 bases remained unmatched. This CDR3 is built from 17 residues. The germline V gene encodes CDR1 SGHDT and CDR2 YYEEEE. Variable domain in full (rest from reference TRBV5-6 and TRBJ2-4): DAGVTQSPTHLIKTRGQQVTLRCSPKSGHDTVSWYQQALGQGPQFIFQYYEEEERQRGNFPDRFSGHQFPNYSSELNVNALLLGDSALYLCASTAYRDRGYKNIQYFGAGTRLSVL.

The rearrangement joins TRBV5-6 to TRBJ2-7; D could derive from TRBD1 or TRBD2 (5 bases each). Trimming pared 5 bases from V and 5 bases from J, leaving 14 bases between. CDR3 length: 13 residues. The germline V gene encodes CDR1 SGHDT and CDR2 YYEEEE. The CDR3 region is CASSRGARNEQYF. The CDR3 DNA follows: TGTGCCAGCAGTAGAGGGGCTAGGAACGAGCAGTACTTC.

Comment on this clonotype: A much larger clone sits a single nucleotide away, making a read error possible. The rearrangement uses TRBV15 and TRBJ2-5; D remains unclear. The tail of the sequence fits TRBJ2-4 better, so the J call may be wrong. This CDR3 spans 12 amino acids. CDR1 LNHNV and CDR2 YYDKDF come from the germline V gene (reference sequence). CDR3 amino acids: CAISRDRVIQYF. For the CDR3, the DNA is TGTGCCATCAGCAGAGATAGGGTCATTCAGTACTTC.

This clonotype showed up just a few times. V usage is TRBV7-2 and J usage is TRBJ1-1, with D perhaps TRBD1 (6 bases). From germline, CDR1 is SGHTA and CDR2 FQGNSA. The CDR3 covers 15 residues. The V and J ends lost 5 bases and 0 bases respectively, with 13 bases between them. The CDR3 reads CASSRGGFMNTEAFF. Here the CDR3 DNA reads TGTGCCAGCAGCAGGGGGGGGTTTATGAACACTGAAGCTTTCTTT.

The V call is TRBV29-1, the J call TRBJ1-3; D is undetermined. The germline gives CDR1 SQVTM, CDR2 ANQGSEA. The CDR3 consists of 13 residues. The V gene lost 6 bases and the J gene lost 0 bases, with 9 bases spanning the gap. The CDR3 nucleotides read TGCAGCGTATTAGGGCTCTCTGGAAACACCATATATTTT. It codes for CSVLGLSGNTIYF.

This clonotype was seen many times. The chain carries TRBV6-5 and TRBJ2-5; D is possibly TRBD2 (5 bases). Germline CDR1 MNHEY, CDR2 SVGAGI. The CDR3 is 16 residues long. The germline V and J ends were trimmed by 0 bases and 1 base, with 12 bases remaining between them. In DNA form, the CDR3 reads TGTGCCAGCAGTTACTCTGTCAACAGCGGCCAAGAGACCCAGTACTTC. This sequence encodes CASSYSVNSGQETQYF.

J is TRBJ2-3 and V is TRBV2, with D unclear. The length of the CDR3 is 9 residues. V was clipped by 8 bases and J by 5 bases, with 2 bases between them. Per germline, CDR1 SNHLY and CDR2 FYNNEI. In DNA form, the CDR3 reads TGTGCCAGCGAAGATACGCAGTATTTT. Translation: CASEDTQYF.

The CDR3 loop reads CASSPFAGTEAFF. CDR3 bases: TGTGCCAGCTCACCATTTGCAGGGACTGAAGCTTTCTTT. The chain uses TRBV18 and TRBJ1-1; the D gene is possibly TRBD1 (5 bases). This CDR3 is built from 13 residues. The V gene's germline CDR1 is KGHSH and CDR2 LQKENI. V was cut by 2 bases and J by 5 bases, with 9 bases left in between.